This T cell receptor (beta chain) comes out of a study of lung T cells in sarcoidosis with Löfgren's syndrome. Study information: Löfgren's syndrome patients were the main repertoire analysis focus. Study outcomes and limitations: Shared TRAV12-1 and TRBV2 CDR3 motifs across Löfgren's syndrome patients reportedly suggested public CD4+ TCRs. TRAV12-1 and TRBV2 were reportedly most expanded in Löfgren's patients. TRBV2 was the preferred pairing partner of TRAV12-1, with similar CDR3s.

TCRdb reprocessed the reads with MiXCR, giving one entry per CDR3 protein. The data show around 60,000 distinct CDR3 sequences, 21% seen once. With respect to this clonotype: Its antigen remains unidentified. It may be a read error: a sequence one base away is much more abundant.

Trimming took 4 bases from V and 3 from J, leaving 16 bases between them. The germline V gene has CDR1 DFQATT and CDR2 SNEGSKA (reference sequence). This CDR3 spans 14 amino acids. The chain joins TRBV20-1 to TRBJ2-7; the D gene is possibly TRBD1 (6 bases). The TCR was taken from a human donor with sarcoidosis (Löfgren's syndrome or another form), or a control subject (not recorded which). Sequencing input: CD4+ T cells from PBMCs. The CDR3 loop reads CSAIPPGRGYEQYF. The CDR3 nucleotides read TGCAGTGCTATCCCTCCGGGCAGGGGCTACGAGCAGTACTTC.